This TCR beta chain stems from a study of T-cell memory formation after mild COVID-19. Study-wide background: Largely donor-specific TCR clusters were found. General study results and limits: CD4/CD8 balance held among clones contracting day 15 to 85, and later expanders leaned CD4+. SARS-CoV-2 specificity of second-wave clones peaking day 37 was unconfirmed.

Constant-segment primers and 5'RACE yielded cDNA libraries for TCR alpha and TCR beta, each carrying sample barcodes and UMIs. A single record per CDR3 protein comes from TCRdb applying MiXCR to the 5' RACE reads. Here the sample spans roughly 100,000 distinct CDR3 sequences, about 17% being singletons. Germline V CDR1 and CDR2: MNHEY, SMNVEV (reference sequence). The CDR3 runs 15 residues. V was pared by 5 bases and J by 1 base, with 14 bases between. On this clonotype: What it recognizes is unknown.

The receptor comes from an adult woman who had mild COVID-19 (a few samples of this study predate the infection). Cell type and time point are not known. V and J are TRBV27 and TRBJ1-1; the D is unclear. The specimen was PBMCs or a T cell subset sorted from them (not recorded which). For the CDR3, the DNA is TGTGCCAGCAGTATCGTCGGAGGAGGGAACACTGAAGCTTTCTTT. Protein: CASSIVGGGNTEAFF.